These 18 T cell receptor beta chains were sequenced from one sample in a study of T cells in women clearing cervical HPV infection. Repertoires were generated with immunoSEQ multiplex PCR, while TCRdb's copy carries only in-frame clones and drops some. In total, the table holds some 40,000 clones. The sequencing sample was made of blood buffy coat. These receptors were collected from a woman between 18 and 70 years old with a cervical HPV16 infection that either progressed to CIN3+ or cleared (not recorded which).

As for this clone: The read comes to an end 3 residues before the CDR3 does, leaving the germline J gene to fill in the end. The chain combines TRBV10-3 with TRBJ2-7, with TRBD2 matching 7 bases. Germline V CDR1 and CDR2: ENHRY, SYGVKD. After removal of 3 bases from V and 5 bases from J, the junction contained 10 bases not matched to a gene. CDR3 length: 15 amino acids. The DNA read from the CDR3 is TGTGCCATCAGTGAAAGGCTAGCGGACGCTAACGAG. As protein: CAISERLADANE. The whole CDR3 protein reads CAISERLADANEQYF.

Concerning this clone itself: The missing CDR3 end, 3 residues past where the read stops, is filled in from the germline J gene. The chain couples TRBV5-1 to TRBJ2-3; TRBD1 might be the D (6 bases). This CDR3 has 15 amino acids. CDR1 and CDR2 (germline): SGHRS, YFSETQ. The CDR3 DNA, read in part, is TGCGCCAGCAGCCTGCAGACAGGCGCACAAGAGACG. Its protein product is CASSLQTGAQET. The full CDR3 is CASSLQTGAQETQYF.

Turning to this clone: The CDR3 goes on 3 residues after the read ends, and that part is filled in from the germline J gene. The chain is built from TRBV10-3 and TRBJ1-2, with a tentative D call TRBD1 (6 bases). Germline V lookup: CDR1 ENHRY, CDR2 SYGVKD. This CDR3 contains 12 residues. Partial CDR3 DNA: TGTGCCATAGTACAGGGTGAGGAAGGC. It translates to CAIVQGEEG. Given in full, the CDR3 is CAIVQGEEGYTF.

Turning to this clone: The read ends 3 residues before the CDR3 terminus; that terminus is restored from the germline J gene. V is TRBV19 and J is TRBJ1-2, with D unresolved. Germline loops: CDR1 LNHDA, CDR2 SQIVND (reference sequence). The CDR3 runs 14 residues. The chain's CDR3 is CASSIYQNTDTYTF. The CDR3 bases that were read are TGTGCCAGTAGTATATATCAGAACACAGATACC.

In regard to this clone: The read stops 3 residues short of the end of the CDR3; the missing end is completed from the germline J gene. The chain combines TRBV30 with TRBJ2-4, with a weak D call TRBD2 (6 bases). This CDR3 comprises 11 residues. CDR1 and CDR2 from the germline V gene are GTSNPN and SVGIG (reference sequence). The CDR3 sequence is CAWGGGYGQYF. Incomplete CDR3 DNA: TGTGCCTGGGGTGGAGGGTATGGT.

Notes on this clone: Read sequence stops 3 residues before the CDR3 end, and the germline J gene provides the missing end. The chain links TRBV18 to TRBJ1-1; D is uncertain. The CDR3 sequence is 15 residues long. Between the trimmed V and J ends, which lost 8 bases and 0 bases, there was a span of 16 bases. CDR1 is KGHSH and CDR2 is LQKENI in the germline V gene. The part of the CDR3 DNA that was read is TGTGCCAGCCGGGGTCGAAGGAGTATGAACACTGAA. It encodes CASRGRRSMNTE. The CDR3 in its entirety is CASRGRRSMNTEAFF.

Of note for this clone: At one of its ends the junction is not consistent with the germline gene, which may arise from a read error. Read sequence stops 3 residues before the CDR3 end, and the germline J gene provides the missing end. The chain couples TRBV4-2 to TRBJ2-6; D is unresolved. This CDR3 is 15 amino acids long. The germline CDR1 and CDR2 sequences are LGHNA and YNFKEQ. The CDR3 reads CASSPYQTGANVLTF. CDR3 bases read: TGCGCCAGCAGCCCCTACCAAACCGGGGCCAACGTC.

Points on this clone: The read falls 3 residues short of the CDR3 end, and the missing part is taken from the germline J gene. The V call is TRBV6-1, the J call TRBJ2-3, with TRBD2 as a possible D gene (7 bases). The CDR3 covers 16 residues. V was shortened by 4 bases and J by 2 bases, with 16 bases between the two germline ends. Germline CDR1 is MNHNS and CDR2 is SASEGT. The sequenced part of the CDR3 DNA is TGTGCCAGCAGTGTCATTGGGGGGGCCAACACAGATACG. Encoded protein: CASSVIGGANTDT. In full, the CDR3 is CASSVIGGANTDTQYF.

Details on this clone: Coverage ceases 3 residues before the CDR3 finishes, and the germline J gene fills in the end. The rearrangement uses TRBV5-1 and TRBJ1-5; tentatively, D is TRBD1 (5 bases). V lost 6 bases and J 9 bases, leaving 13 bases between the germline ends. Germline-derived CDR1 and CDR2 are SGHRS and YFSETQ. The length of the CDR3 is 12 residues. CDR3: CASKQGPRPQHF. CDR3 bases read: TGCGCCAGCAAGCAGGGCCCCCGGCCC. Combining the CDR3 with reference TRBV5-1 and TRBJ1-5 gives the whole variable domain KAGVTQTPRYLIKTRGQQVTLSCSPISGHRSVSWYQQTPGQGLQFLFEYFSETQRNKGNFPGRFSGRQFSNSRSEMNVSTLELGDSALYLCASKQGPRPQHFGDGTRLSIL.

A word on this clone: The read ends 3 residues shy of where the CDR3 ends; the end is completed using the germline J gene. This rearrangement joins TRBV7-9 to TRBJ2-3; a possible D gene is TRBD2 (7 bases). The germline V gene has CDR1 SEHNR and CDR2 FQNEAQ (reference sequence). This CDR3 contains 9 residues. CDR3 region: CAAGAPQYF. Partial CDR3 DNA: TGTGCCGCGGGGGCTCCG.

Details on this clone: The CDR3 is cut off 3 residues early in the read; its end comes from the germline J gene. V usage is TRBV7-3 and J usage is TRBJ2-7, with TRBD1 matching 7 bases. The CDR3 has 14 residues. CDR1 SGHTA and CDR2 FQGTGA come from the germline V gene. With V trimmed by 8 bases and J by 2 bases, 9 bases remained unmatched. The CDR3 bases that were read are TGTGCCAGCTTTAGGGGGCGCAAAGCCTACGAG. It translates to CASFRGRKAYE. The full CDR3 is CASFRGRKAYEQYF.

About this clone: The sequence runs out 3 residues before the end of the CDR3; the remainder is reconstructed from the germline J gene. The rearrangement joins TRBV11-3 to TRBJ2-3, with no clear D. The V end was cut by 3 bases, the J end by 0 bases, with 4 bases between. CDR3 size: 13 residues. Looked up from germline, CDR1 is SGHNT and CDR2 is YENEEA. The CDR3 DNA, read in part, is TGTGCCAGCAGCTTTCAGAGCACAGATACG. As protein: CASSFQSTDT. The full CDR3 reads CASSFQSTDTQYF.

As concerns this clone: The read is 3 residues too short to cover the CDR3 end, so that end is filled in from the germline J gene. V is TRBV2 and J is TRBJ2-3; 11 bases align to TRBD2. The CDR3 length is 15 residues. V lost 6 bases and J lost 4; bases outside the gene matches: 6. The germline CDR1 and CDR2 sequences are SNHLY and FYNNEI. Here the CDR3 reads CASRRSSGGPDTQYF. The CDR3 bases that were read are TGTGCCAGCAGGAGGTCTAGCGGGGGGCCAGATACG.

In regard to this clone: The read stops 3 residues short of the end of the CDR3; the missing end is completed from the germline J gene. The chain couples TRBV7-9 to TRBJ2-3; D uncertain. Per the germline V gene, CDR1 is SEHNR and CDR2 is FQNEAQ (reference sequence). The CDR3 extends over 12 amino acids. CDR3 residues: CASSNRRSPQYF. Incomplete CDR3 DNA: TGTGCCAGCAGCAACCGGCGGTCGCCG. Variable domain in full (rest from reference TRBV7-9 and TRBJ2-3): DTGVSQNPRHKITKRGQNVTFRCDPISEHNRLYWYRQTLGQGPEFLTYFQNEAQLEKSRLLSDRFSAERPKGSFSTLEIQRTEQGDSAMYLCASSNRRSPQYFGPGTRLTVL.

A note on this clone: The read ends 3 residues early relative to the CDR3; the germline J gene fills the gap. The rearrangement joins TRBV19 to TRBJ2-2, with a weak D call TRBD2 (6 bases). Trimming removed 6 bases from V and 6 bases from J, with 8 bases in between. The CDR3 is 12 amino acids. Per germline, CDR1 LNHDA and CDR2 SQIVND (reference sequence). CDR3 residues: CASRGGAGELFF. The CDR3 DNA, read in part, is TGTGCCAGTAGGGGGGGAGCCGGGGAG.

For this clone: Compared with germline, one end of the junction differs, possibly owing to a read error. The read comes to an end 3 residues before the CDR3 does, leaving the germline J gene to fill in the end. Other DNA sequences in the same sample also yield this CDR3. The chain links TRBV5-1 to TRBJ1-3, with D unclear. Germline V CDR1 and CDR2: SGHRS, YFSETQ. This CDR3 region has 16 residues. Incomplete CDR3 DNA: TGCGCCAGCAGCGGTAACACCCGACAATCTGGAAACACT. This sequence encodes CASSGNTRQSGNT. The complete CDR3 sequence is CASSGNTRQSGNTIYF.

With respect to this clone: The sequence runs out 3 residues before the end of the CDR3; the remainder is reconstructed from the germline J gene. The chain links TRBV18 to TRBJ2-1, with no clear D. Trimming took 0 bases from V and 2 from J, leaving 8 bases between them. Germline CDR1 is KGHSH and CDR2 is LQKENI. The CDR3 runs to 15 residues. The CDR3 bases that were read are TGTGCCAGCTCACCACCGAGTATAGCCTACAATGAG. As protein: CASSPPSIAYNE. The CDR3, in full, reads CASSPPSIAYNEQFF.

As to this clone: The read halts 3 residues ahead of the CDR3 end, with the missing end drawn from the germline J gene. The V and J genes are TRBV20-1 and TRBJ1-5; TRBD1 aligns across 10 bases. The junction had 12 bases not matched to a gene; V was cut back by 5 bases and J by 5 bases. The CDR3 consists of 16 residues. Germline assignment: CDR1 DFQATT and CDR2 SNEGSKA (reference sequence). CDR3 bases read: TGCAGTGCTCCCAGACAGGGGGCTAGATTAGATCAGCCC. Amino acid sequence: CSAPRQGARLDQP. In full, the CDR3 reads CSAPRQGARLDQPQHF.